The 9 T cell receptor beta chains in this list originate from one sample, sequenced in a study of regulatory dendritic cells for organ transplantation. Here immunoSEQ multiplex PCR was the method, and the copy in TCRdb shows in-frame clones only, minus some. The sample has roughly 20,000 clones; approximately 85% are singletons. These TCRs are of unknown antigen specificity. Allogeneic regulatory or mature dendritic cells were co-cultured for less than six days with CFSE-labeled sorted T cells at 1:10. Sequenced sample: naive CD4+ T cells from blood cultured with regulatory dendritic cells. Described subset: CD45RA+ naive T cells. The receptor source for this set is a human donor in good health.

This chain uses TRBV4-3 with TRBJ2-6; 8 nucleotides agree with TRBD1. From germline, CDR1 is LGHNA and CDR2 YSLEER. V trimming: 4 bases; J trimming: 4 bases; junction bases outside the gene matches: 6. The CDR3 consists of 16 residues. This CDR3 is CASSRNQGAGANVLTF. For the CDR3, the DNA is TGCGCCAGCAGCCGGAATCAGGGGGCAGGGGCCAACGTCCTGACTTTC.

The chain is built from TRBV5-6 and TRBJ2-7; D possibly uses TRBD1 or TRBD2 (5 bases each). V shed 3 bases and J shed 0 bases, with 16 bases lying between them. The germline V gene has CDR1 SGHDT and CDR2 YYEEEE. This CDR3 contains 16 residues. The CDR3 protein is CASSWGSGAVSYEQYF. Written as DNA, the CDR3 is TGTGCCAGCAGCTGGGGGAGTGGAGCGGTCTCCTACGAGCAGTACTTC.

V is TRBV5-1 and J is TRBJ2-1, with TRBD2 matching over 9 bases. The germline CDR1 and CDR2 sequences are SGHRS and YFSETQ. The length of the CDR3 is 16 residues. J lost 7 bases, V lost 0 bases, and 8 bases had no gene match. CDR3 region: CASSLGGTSITNEQFF. The CDR3 DNA reads TGCGCCAGCAGCTTGGGAGGGACTAGCATTACGAATGAGCAGTTCTTC.

The rearrangement links TRBV30 to TRBJ1-5; D gene unclear. CDR1 GTSNPN and CDR2 SVGIG come from the germline V gene (reference sequence). This CDR3 contains 16 residues. V gave up 0 bases and J gave up 7 bases, with 19 bases separating them. The CDR3 protein is CAWSVRQAAVRQPQHF. CDR3 DNA: TGTGCCTGGAGTGTTAGGCAGGCAGCGGTAAGACAGCCCCAGCATTTT.

The sample holds one count of this clone. The J gene is TRBJ2-1, the V gene TRBV9; D uncertain. The CDR3 loop spans 15 amino acids. V lost 3 bases and J lost 0, with 10 bases in between. CDR1 and CDR2 from the germline V gene are SGDLS and YYNGEE. The CDR3 region is CASSAGRNSYNEQFF. CDR3 DNA sequence: TGTGCCAGCAGCGCCGGACGTAACTCCTACAATGAGCAGTTCTTC.

The chain uses TRBV25-1 and TRBJ2-1; D gene ambiguous. V lost 1 base, J lost 5 bases, and 12 bases lay in between. The CDR3 contains 15 residues. The germline V gene has CDR1 MGHDK and CDR2 SYGVNS. CDR3 sequence: CASSESAALDNEQFF. CDR3 coding DNA: TGTGCCAGCAGTGAATCAGCAGCTCTGGACAATGAGCAGTTCTTC.

CDR3 DNA: TGTGCCAGCAGCTTACGGGGCGAGCAGTACTTC. Its translation: CASSLRGEQYF. The J gene is TRBJ2-7, the V gene TRBV11-2, with D maybe TRBD2 (5 bases). The length of the CDR3 is 11 residues. The ends were cut back, 2 bases at V and 6 bases at J, with 5 bases in the middle. Germline loops: CDR1 SGHAT, CDR2 FQNNGV.

A single count supports this clone. The J gene is TRBJ1-1, the V gene TRBV27; D gene uncertain. Looked up from germline, CDR1 is MNHEY and CDR2 is SMNVEV (reference sequence). The V gene lost 3 bases and the J gene lost 2 bases, with 19 bases spanning the gap. This CDR3 has 17 amino acids. The chain's CDR3 is CASSFSYAWRPNTEAFF. The CDR3 coding sequence is TGTGCCAGCAGTTTCTCGTATGCCTGGAGGCCAAACACTGAAGCTTTCTTT.

V and J are TRBV5-1 and TRBJ2-1; 15 nucleotides agree with TRBD2. CDR3 length: 16 amino acids. J was trimmed by 8 bases and V by 4 bases; bases with no gene match: 7. Per germline, CDR1 SGHRS and CDR2 YFSETQ. The CDR3 coding sequence is TGCGCCAGCAGCCCTCGGACTAGCGGGAGGGCGGATGAGCAGTTCTTC. Encoded protein: CASSPRTSGRADEQFF.